The T cell receptor beta chain under discussion was sequenced for a study of post-analysis software for immune sequencing data. Study overall: The cohort encompassed relapsing-remitting, secondary progressive and progressive-relapsing multiple sclerosis disease courses.

The germline V gene encodes CDR1 WSHSY and CDR2 SAAADI. Trimming cost V 4 bases and J 6 bases; bases outside gene matches: 7. This CDR3 has 14 amino acids. This clonotype was seen only a few times. The target antigen is unknown. TCR beta libraries were prepared from cDNA with unique molecular identifiers. TCRdb used MiXCR to reprocess the PCR reads, holding one entry per CDR3 protein. The table records fewer than 850,000 distinct CDR3 sequences, approximately 44% of them present only once. Points from the study as a whole: Relative to controls, patients had about 5 TRBV segments at higher frequency, with TRBV5-6, TRBV5-1 and TRBV20-1 among these. By F measure, samples from a shared preparation batch strongly co-clustered.

The chain joins TRBV10-2 to TRBJ2-7, with TRBD2 matching 9 bases. The sequence was obtained from a girl between 10 and 17 years old with multiple sclerosis. Sequenced input: blood. The CDR3 loop reads CASSAGLALGEQYF. CDR3 nucleotides: TGCGCCAGCAGTGCGGGACTAGCTCTAGGCGAGCAGTACTTC.